These 19 T cell receptor beta chains came from one sample sequenced in a study of blood T cell repertoires in COVID-19. The assay was immunoSEQ multiplex PCR, and TCRdb's table has in-frame clones only and misses some. The sample has 100,000 to 150,000 clones, less than 90% seen once; the top ten hold more than 20%. Specimen: peripheral blood. These receptors all stem from an elderly woman with acute or convalescent COVID-19.

The chain has TRBV27 and TRBJ2-7; 11 nucleotides align to TRBD1. With V trimmed by 6 bases and J by 2 bases, 9 bases remained unmatched. CDR1 and CDR2 from the germline V gene are MNHEY and SMNVEV (reference sequence). The CDR3 runs 16 residues. Here the CDR3 DNA reads TGTGCCAGCAGGGACCGGACAGGGGGCATCCCCTACGAGCAGTACTTC. This codes for CASRDRTGGIPYEQYF.

This chain joins TRBV7-4 and TRBJ1-1; D perhaps matches TRBD1 (6 bases). Per germline, CDR1 SGHVT and CDR2 SQSDAQ. Trimming shortened V by 4 bases and J by 6 bases, and 21 bases separated the two germline ends. The CDR3 runs to 16 residues. The DNA for the CDR3 is TGTGCCAGCAGCTCCGAAGGGGGGGGGTTCATCCCTGAAGCTTTCTTT. It specifies CASSSEGGGFIPEAFF.

CDR3 sequence reads: CASSLVNRGQSPLHF. In nucleotides, the CDR3 is TGCGCCAGCAGCTTGGTTAACAGGGGGCAGTCACCCCTCCACTTT. This sequence joins TRBV5-1 and TRBJ1-6; 9 nucleotides match TRBD1. Germline V gene lookup returns CDR1 SGHRS and CDR2 YFSETQ. The CDR3 loop spans 15 amino acids. Trimming at V came to 0 bases and at J to 10 bases, leaving 5 bases not matched to a gene.

The chain links TRBV29-1 to TRBJ1-4; 8 bases match TRBD1. V shed 4 bases and J 7 bases; nucleotides not matched to a gene: 8. Germline V gene sequence: CDR1 SQVTM, CDR2 ANQGSEA. This CDR3 contains 14 residues. The CDR3 coding sequence is TGCAGCGTTGGGATAGGACAGGGCGGTGAAAAACTGTTTTTT. As protein: CSVGIGQGGEKLFF.

Remarks on this clone: Additional DNA sequences in this sample encode the identical CDR3. J is TRBJ2-2 and V is TRBV4-2; 7 bases match TRBD1. V was pared by 3 bases and J by 1 base, with 2 bases of the junction left unmatched. The CDR3 totals 15 residues. Looked up from germline, CDR1 is LGHNA and CDR2 is YNFKEQ. The CDR3 loop is CASSQGDRNTGELFF. DNA for the CDR3: TGTGCCAGCAGCCAGGGGGACAGGAACACCGGGGAGCTGTTTTTT.

This clone has only one observation. The chain links TRBV19 to TRBJ2-7; 7 positions match TRBD1. The CDR3 has 13 amino acids. CDR1 LNHDA and CDR2 SQIVND come from the germline V gene (reference sequence). Germline trimming cut 4 bases from V and 5 bases from J; bases unmatched to any gene: 5. The CDR3 DNA is TGTGCCAGTAGTACCGACAGGGAAGACGAGCAGTACTTC. It codes for CASSTDREDEQYF.

DNA of the CDR3: TGTGCCAGCAGTTTCAGTAAAATGAACACTGAAGCTTTCTTT. Its protein product is CASSFSKMNTEAFF. This chain links TRBV6-5 with TRBJ1-1, with no clear D. V lost 4 bases and J lost 0, with 9 bases in between. The CDR3 has 14 residues. Germline assignment: CDR1 MNHEY and CDR2 SVGAGI.

This clone has only a few counts. J is TRBJ2-7 and V is TRBV27, with D maybe TRBD2 (6 bases). This CDR3 contains 15 residues. V lost 2 bases and J lost 0, with 11 bases in between. The germline CDR1 and CDR2 sequences are MNHEY and SMNVEV (reference sequence). CDR3 coding DNA: TGTGCCAGCAGTTTACGGCGGGGCCTCTCCTACGAGCAGTACTTC. Translating gives CASSLRRGLSYEQYF.

This clone showed up just a few times. The chain combines TRBV5-1 with TRBJ1-2; no definite D call. CDR1 and CDR2 from the germline V gene are SGHRS and YFSETQ. Trimming took off 5 bases at V and 1 base at J, with 9 bases between the two ends. CDR3 length: 13 residues. The CDR3 DNA reads as TGCGCCAGCAGGCTGGACTTTAACTATGGCTACACCTTC. Its translation is CASRLDFNYGYTF.

This clone was detected only a few times. The V gene is TRBV5-4, the J gene TRBJ1-2; 7 nucleotides line up with TRBD1. Trimming cost V 0 bases and J 9 bases; bases outside gene matches: 11. The CDR3 runs 15 residues. CDR1 and CDR2 (germline): SGHNT, YYREEE (reference sequence). CDR3 region: CASSLETTGPFSYTF. The CDR3 DNA follows: TGTGCCAGCAGCTTGGAAACGACAGGGCCCTTTAGCTACACCTTC.

CDR3 sequence (DNA): TGCGCCAGCAGCTCGCCGGGACAGGGCTACGAGCAGTACTTC. Encoded protein: CASSSPGQGYEQYF. V is TRBV5-1 and J is TRBJ2-7, with 9 bases identical to TRBD1. Unmatched junction bases numbered 4, after V lost 3 bases and J lost 3 bases. The CDR3 has 14 amino acids. The germline V gene has CDR1 SGHRS and CDR2 YFSETQ.

The V and J genes are TRBV11-1 and TRBJ1-2, with a weak D call TRBD1 (5 bases). Germline V gene data show CDR1 as SGHAT and CDR2 as FQDESV (reference sequence). The germline V and J ends were trimmed by 4 bases and 7 bases, with 16 bases remaining between them. This CDR3 spans 14 amino acids. The CDR3 nucleotides are TGTGCCAGCAGCTCCGCTCCAGGGTTCAGTGGCTACACCTTC. It yields the protein CASSSAPGFSGYTF.

This clone was observed a few times. This chain connects TRBV5-6 to TRBJ2-5; D is undetermined. In germline, CDR1 is SGHDT, CDR2 YYEEEE. This CDR3 is built from 12 residues. The ends were cut back, 1 base at V and 5 bases at J, with 6 bases in the middle. The CDR3 DNA reads as TGTGCCAGCAGCTTGTTCGTGGAGACCCAGTACTTC. It specifies CASSLFVETQYF.

The chain recombines TRBV21-1 with TRBJ1-2; the DNA was not used to check the table's D call, TRBD1. TRBV21-1 corresponds to a pseudogene. The CDR3 is made up of 14 amino acids. DNA of the CDR3: TGTGCCAGCAGCGCACAGGGGACTAACTATGGCTACACCTTC. It translates to CASSAQGTNYGYTF.

This clone was seen just once. The chain is built from TRBV11-2 and TRBJ1-2; 7 bases agree with TRBD1. V lost 5 bases and J lost 4; bases outside the gene matches: 10. The CDR3 sequence is 15 residues long. Germline V lookup: CDR1 SGHAT, CDR2 FQNNGV. This CDR3 reads CASSTRSGGRYGYTF. In DNA form, the CDR3 reads TGTGCCAGCAGCACCAGATCAGGGGGTCGCTATGGCTACACCTTC. The full variable domain, rest sourced from reference TRBV11-2 and TRBJ1-2, is EAGVAQSPRYKIIEKRQSVAFWCNPISGHATLYWYQQILGQGPKLLIQFQNNGVVDDSQLPKDRFSAERLKGVDSTLKIQPAKLEDSAVYLCASSTRSGGRYGYTFGSGTRLTVV.

J is TRBJ1-1 and V is TRBV4-3, with TRBD1 as a possible D gene (5 bases). The V and J ends lost 2 bases and 1 base respectively, with 14 bases between them. Germline V lookup: CDR1 LGHNA, CDR2 YSLEER. This CDR3 spans 16 amino acids. This CDR3 reads CASSQQYRGGNTEAFF. The CDR3 DNA reads as TGCGCCAGCAGCCAACAGTACCGGGGGGGGAACACTGAAGCTTTCTTT.

This clone was counted once. The rearrangement joins TRBV10-3 to TRBJ1-4, with a possible D match to TRBD1 (6 bases). Germline V gives CDR1 ENHRY, CDR2 SYGVKD. V was clipped by 0 bases and J by 8 bases, with 10 bases between them. The CDR3 spans 14 residues. As DNA, the CDR3 is TGTGCCATCAGTGAGTCGACGGGGACAGAAAAACTGTTTTTT. It is translated as CAISESTGTEKLFF.

The rearrangement links TRBV7-2 to TRBJ1-5, with D hard to call. From germline, CDR1 is SGHTA and CDR2 FQGNSA. V was pared by 1 base and J by 6 bases, with 10 bases between. The CDR3 extends over 14 amino acids. The CDR3 loop is CASSLEFTSQPQHF. The CDR3 DNA reads TGTGCCAGCAGCTTAGAGTTCACATCTCAGCCCCAGCATTTT.

V gene TRBV18 combines with J gene TRBJ2-5, with D perhaps matching TRBD2 (6 bases). CDR1 and CDR2 from the germline V gene are KGHSH and LQKENI. The CDR3 length is 15 residues. Trimming cost V 4 bases and J 2 bases, with 14 bases left between them. CDR3 in amino acids: CASSLGWGDQETQYF. CDR3 bases: TGTGCCAGCTCACTGGGTTGGGGGGATCAAGAGACCCAGTACTTC.